The subject of this entry is one T cell receptor beta chain. The antigen is undetermined. This specimen belongs to a study of CD8 T cells in ankylosing spondylitis. By quantitative 5'-RACE with molecular barcodes, the TCR beta libraries were made. MiXCR, applied by TCRdb to the 5' RACE reads, yields one record per CDR3 protein. The sample has around 540,000 distinct CDR3 sequences; roughly an eighth are singletons. General study points: Among TCR beta sequences, a motif of several highly homologous variants appeared characteristic of ankylosing spondylitis blood. Matched synovial fluid from ankylosing spondylitis patients was reported to be enriched for disease-linked clones. Clones linked to disease, bearing a CD8+ phenotype, were relatively rare in peripheral blood. Some of the motif variants had earlier been found in reactive arthritis patients' fluid and blood.

The receptor's source is a male donor with ankylosing spondylitis. The sequenced sample consisted of blood, either unsorted or a sorted T cell fraction (not recorded which).

CDR3 nucleotide sequence: TGTGCCACCAGTGAGCGACTAGCGGGAGATCCCTTCCTTGGCACCGGGGAGCTGTTTTTT. It yields the protein CATSERLAGDPFLGTGELFF. The chain carries TRBV24-1 and TRBJ2-2, with 12 bases fitting TRBD2. The CDR3 has 20 amino acids. J lost 4 bases, V lost 4 bases, and 15 bases had no gene match. Germline V CDR1 and CDR2: KGHDR, SFDVKD.